The clone carrying this T cell receptor (beta chain) was observed a few times. Its specificity is unknown. Looked up from germline, CDR1 is SGDLS and CDR2 is YYNGEE. Trimming took 0 bases from V and 1 from J, leaving 13 bases between them. This CDR3 has 16 residues. The data are from a study of cytomegalovirus exposure and HLA in healthy donors. Study-level results: In vitro experiments confirmed that three CMV-associated chains were specific for CMV antigens.

PCR amplification relied on 60 Vbeta primers (plus 13 Jbeta primers). Profiling relied on immunoSEQ multiplex PCR, and the TCRdb table lists in-frame clones only, not all of them. The data show approximately 110,000 clones, 60% to 80% seen once. The chain is built from TRBV9 and TRBJ2-5; D uncertain. This receptor was taken from a young man in good health and CMV-seronegative. Material: PBMCs. CDR3 coding DNA: TGTGCCAGCAGCGTAGCTTGGAGTAGTGTCCAAGAGACCCAGTACTTC. Translated, it gives CASSVAWSSVQETQYF.